What follows are 9 T cell receptor beta chains derived from one specimen sequenced in a study of blood T cell repertoires in COVID-19. The data were produced by immunoSEQ multiplex PCR, yet TCRdb's version contains in-frame clones alone and is incomplete. Of 85,000 to 95,000 clones listed, about nine tenths are singletons. The sequenced sample was peripheral blood. The receptors come from a man aged 55-75 years with acute or convalescent COVID-19.

The V call is TRBV7-9, the J call TRBJ1-2; 9 nucleotides line up with TRBD1. The germline V gene has CDR1 SEHNR and CDR2 FQNEAQ (reference sequence). This CDR3 is built from 14 residues. V shed 5 bases, J shed 0 bases, and the junction held 1 base outside the gene matches. This chain's CDR3 is CASSRTGANYGYTF. CDR3 DNA: TGTGCCAGCAGCCGGACAGGGGCTAACTATGGCTACACCTTC.

The chain couples TRBV6-5 to TRBJ2-2; TRBD2 matches at 9 bases. CDR1 MNHEY and CDR2 SVGAGI come from the germline V gene. The J segment lost 2 bases and the V segment lost 6 bases, leaving 4 bases of the junction unmatched. The length of the CDR3 is 15 residues. CDR3 loop: CASRPAGGNTGELFF. CDR3 nucleotide sequence: TGTGCCAGCAGGCCAGCGGGAGGAAACACCGGGGAGCTGTTTTTT.

The J gene is TRBJ2-5, the V gene TRBV7-8, with D maybe TRBD2 (5 bases). This CDR3 region has 17 residues. Trimming removed 5 bases at V and 7 bases at J, with 26 bases between. Per the germline V gene, CDR1 is SGHVS and CDR2 is FQNEAQ. CDR3 in DNA: TGTGCCAGCAGCCAATCGGGTTTAGGTGGGAGAGCGGTGACCCAGTACTTC. Its translation is CASSQSGLGGRAVTQYF.

The chain has TRBV6-5 and TRBJ2-1; TRBD1 agrees at 10 bases. J lost 8 bases, V lost 2 bases, and 9 bases had no gene match. This CDR3 comprises 16 residues. Germline CDR1 and CDR2: MNHEY and SVGAGI. CDR3 sequence (DNA): TGTGCCAGCAGTTACGAGGACAGGGGGGAGGGGTATGAGCAGTTCTTC. This encodes CASSYEDRGEGYEQFF.

The V and J genes are TRBV27 and TRBJ1-5; D is perhaps TRBD1 (5 bases). This CDR3 is 13 amino acids long. Germline V lookup: CDR1 MNHEY, CDR2 SMNVEV (reference sequence). V lost 3 bases and J 2 bases, leaving 5 bases between the germline ends. CDR3 sequence: CASSFRGNQPQHF. In DNA, the CDR3 is TGTGCCAGCAGTTTCAGGGGCAATCAGCCCCAGCATTTT.

The chain couples TRBV6-5 to TRBJ1-1, with a possible D match to TRBD1 (6 bases). Trimming left V 4 bases short and J 2 bases short, with 11 bases between. In germline, CDR1 is MNHEY, CDR2 SVGAGI. The CDR3 is 14 residues long. The CDR3 region is CASSSDSKNTEAFF. The CDR3 DNA sequence: TGTGCCAGCAGTTCGGACAGCAAAAACACTGAAGCTTTCTTT.

J is TRBJ2-7 and V is TRBV6-2 or TRBV6-3; D gene unclear. The V and J ends lost 0 bases and 3 bases respectively, with 15 bases between them. The CDR3 contains 16 residues. Germline loops: CDR1 MNHEY, CDR2 SVGEGT. The chain's CDR3 is CASSYSNIAVLYEQYF. The DNA of the CDR3 is TGTGCCAGCAGTTACTCGAATATCGCGGTACTCTACGAGCAGTACTTC.

The chain combines TRBV30 with TRBJ2-2; 8 nucleotides line up with TRBD2. The germline V gene encodes CDR1 GTSNPN and CDR2 SVGIG (reference sequence). CDR3 length: 15 amino acids. CDR3 sequence: CAAPRGGANTGELFF. CDR3 DNA sequence: TGTGCGGCGCCCCGGGGGGGAGCGAACACCGGGGAGCTGTTTTTT.

The V and J genes are TRBV6-1 and TRBJ2-3; D unclear. CDR1 and CDR2 from the germline V gene are MNHNS and SASEGT. V lost 2 bases and J 0 bases, leaving 12 bases between the germline ends. The length of the CDR3 is 16 residues. This CDR3 reads CASSERRPASTDTQYF. The CDR3 DNA follows: TGTGCCAGCAGTGAACGGCGGCCCGCTAGCACAGATACGCAGTATTTT.